The T cell receptor (beta chain) described here comes from a study of blood T cell repertoires in COVID-19. Study details: From the United States, Italy and Spain came samples of acute and convalescent COVID-19. PBMCs, B-cell-depleted T cells, or T cells provided the cDNA or gDNA that made up the material.

The germline V and J ends were trimmed by 4 bases and 1 base, with 14 bases remaining between them. This CDR3 contains 15 residues. In germline, CDR1 is SGHNT, CDR2 YYREEE (reference sequence). The authors' processing: The assay estimated nucleated cells by amplifying reference gene primers. The method was immunoSEQ multiplex PCR; TCRdb's version includes in-frame clones alone and lacks a portion of them. Clone size and V and J calls were adopted from that table, with D and trimming inferred from the DNA. Of some 69,000 clones listed, about four fifths are singletons. The V and J genes are TRBV5-4 and TRBJ2-5, with D possibly being TRBD2 (5 bases). The receptor was isolated from a human donor in a cohort sampled during active COVID-19. The sample comprised peripheral blood. DNA of the CDR3: TGTGCCAGCAGCCCGGCGGCTAGCCCCCAAGAGACCCAGTACTTC. Its protein product is CASSPAASPQETQYF.